This T cell receptor (beta chain) came from a study of T cells in Graves' hyperthyroidism and ophthalmopathy. J was trimmed by 11 bases and V by 0 bases; bases with no gene match: 12. CDR3 size: 15 residues. The germline V gene encodes CDR1 SGHAT and CDR2 FQNNGV. There are a few counts of this clonotype. Amplified TCR beta CDR3 regions came from RNA transcripts. RT-PCR in the first round (using the HTBI primer set) targeted the TCR CDR3. TCRdb fed the multiplex PCR reads into MiXCR, producing one record per CDR3 protein. The data show hundreds of thousands of distinct CDR3 sequences, roughly 14% seen once. The PBMCs had their origin in around 10 ml of fresh peripheral blood.

The sequence was obtained from a woman aged 40 to 50 with Graves' ophthalmopathy. This sequence joins TRBV11-2 and TRBJ1-1; 7 nucleotides agree with TRBD1. Sequenced sample: blood. The DNA of the CDR3 is TGTGCCAGCAGCTTAGAAGGACCCGGGACAGTAGCGGCTTTCTTT. Protein sequence: CASSLEGPGTVAAFF.